This T cell receptor (beta chain) was recorded in a study of shared clonotypes between healthy human individuals. About the study: Each donor had three CD4 naive, three CD4 memory, two CD8 naive and one CD8 memory plate. Overall study results and limits: The four-donor shared clonotypes exceeded non-shared clonotypes in generation probability, with non-shared ones scoring lower. Naive subsets typically showed greater estimated richness than memory subsets.

CD4+ cell separation produced CD45RA+ naive and CD45RA-negative memory subsets. Sequencing used immunoSEQ multiplex PCR; TCRdb keeps in-frame clones, though not all of them. The sample has millions of clones; around nine tenths are singletons. A remark on this clone: Its specificity is not known.

V was cut by 2 bases and J by 0 bases, with 8 bases left in between. This CDR3 contains 14 residues. Per the germline V gene, CDR1 is KGHSH and CDR2 is LQKENI. The J gene is TRBJ2-7, the V gene TRBV18; D is unclear. The source material was naive CD4+ T cells sorted from blood. Subset specified: CD45RA+ positively selected. This TCR came from a man younger than 35 in good health. CDR3 in amino acids: CASSPNRYSYEQYF. The CDR3 nucleotides are TGTGCCAGCTCACCAAACCGCTACTCCTACGAGCAGTACTTC. Variable domain in full (rest from reference TRBV18 and TRBJ2-7): NAGVMQNPRHLVRRRGQEARLRCSPMKGHSHVYWYRQLPEEGLKFMVYLQKENIIDESGMPKERFSAEFPKEGPSILRIQQVVRGDSAAYFCASSPNRYSYEQYFGPGTRLTVT.